A single sample is the source of the 30 T cell receptor beta chains below, sequenced in a study of graft-versus-host responses after intestinal transplantation. Only in-frame clones appear in the TCRdb table, and some are missing; sequencing was by immunoSEQ multiplex PCR. In the table there are about 57,000 clones, around 90% of which are singletons. The sequencing here drew on PBMCs, taken 26 days after transplant. These receptors were taken from a human patient who received an intestinal transplant, so some T cells may come from the graft donor.

This chain uses TRBV28 with TRBJ2-1; D may be TRBD2 (7 bases). Germline CDR1 MDHEN, CDR2 SYDVKM. The germline V and J ends were trimmed by 3 bases and 7 bases, with 13 bases remaining between them. The CDR3 is made up of 14 amino acids. Written as DNA, the CDR3 is TGTGCCAGCAGTTTTAGGGGGGGGATGAATGAGCAGTTCTTC. Encoded protein: CASSFRGGMNEQFF.

The rearrangement links TRBV6-5 to TRBJ1-2; D call uncertain. There are 13 residues in the CDR3. V was trimmed by 2 bases and J by 2 bases, leaving 6 bases between them. Germline V lookup: CDR1 MNHEY, CDR2 SVGAGI. The CDR3 sequence is CASSYGLNYGYTF. The CDR3 DNA sequence: TGTGCCAGCAGTTACGGTCTAAACTATGGCTACACCTTC.

V usage is TRBV5-6 and J usage is TRBJ2-1, with 8 bases matching TRBD2. Trimming cost V 3 bases and J 2 bases; bases outside gene matches: 4. CDR1 and CDR2 (germline): SGHDT, YYEEEE. The CDR3 is 15 residues long. CDR3: CASSSKREPYNEQFF. As DNA, the CDR3 is TGTGCCAGCAGCTCCAAGCGGGAGCCCTACAATGAGCAGTTCTTC.

The J gene is TRBJ2-5, the V gene TRBV28; 8 positions match TRBD1. TRBJ2-7 matches the DNA end more closely, so the J call is doubtful. This CDR3 has 14 residues. Germline CDR1 MDHEN, CDR2 SYDVKM. CDR3 sequence (DNA): TGTGCCAGCAGTTCCTCGGACAGGGTCTACGAGCAGTACTTC. This gives the protein CASSSSDRVYEQYF.

This chain joins TRBV30 and TRBJ1-5; TRBD1 might be the D (6 bases). Germline V lookup: CDR1 GTSNPN, CDR2 SVGIG (reference sequence). V was clipped by 5 bases and J by 0 bases, with 14 bases between them. CDR3 size: 15 residues. CDR3 in amino acids: CAWGGGGASNQPQHF. Here the CDR3 DNA reads TGTGCCTGGGGAGGGGGGGGAGCTAGCAATCAGCCCCAGCATTTT.

The chain is built from TRBV19 and TRBJ1-1; D is unresolved. V was trimmed by 3 bases and J by 1 base, leaving 6 bases between them. The CDR3 runs to 13 residues. Germline-derived CDR1 and CDR2 are LNHDA and SQIVND (reference sequence). The CDR3 spells CASSISPNTEAFF. Here the CDR3 DNA reads TGTGCCAGTAGTATTAGCCCGAACACTGAAGCTTTCTTT.

V is TRBV28 and J is TRBJ1-2; possibly TRBD1 for D (5 bases). With 3 bases removed from V and 4 bases from J, the gap between germline ends came to 21 bases. This CDR3 comprises 17 residues. Germline CDR1 is MDHEN and CDR2 is SYDVKM. CDR3 protein: CASSFGPGLSEIYGYTF. The DNA for the CDR3 is TGTGCCAGCAGTTTTGGACCAGGGTTATCCGAAATCTATGGCTACACCTTC.

V and J are TRBV5-1 and TRBJ1-1; D unclear. V was trimmed by 0 bases and J by 2 bases, leaving 8 bases between them. Germline values: CDR1 SGHRS, CDR2 YFSETQ. The CDR3 spans 14 residues. The CDR3 is CASSLEAANTEAFF. The CDR3 DNA is TGCGCCAGCAGCTTGGAAGCGGCCAACACTGAAGCTTTCTTT.

The gene calls are TRBV11-2 and TRBJ1-2, with 7 bases fitting TRBD1. V dropped 4 bases and J dropped 5; count of bases not matched to a gene: 19. Germline CDR1 SGHAT, CDR2 FQNNGV. The CDR3 runs to 18 residues. The DNA of the CDR3 is TGTGCCAGCAGCTACACACAAGTCGGGGACAGCTTAGAATATGGCTACACCTTC. This encodes CASSYTQVGDSLEYGYTF.

The V call is TRBV11-1, the J call TRBJ2-7; TRBD2 is a possible D gene (6 bases). CDR3 size: 14 residues. Trimming stripped 5 bases from V and 2 bases from J, with 13 bases between. Per germline, CDR1 SGHAT and CDR2 FQDESV (reference sequence). The chain's CDR3 is CASSLDRETYEQYV. The CDR3 bases are TGTGCCAGCAGCCTAGACCGGGAGACCTACGAGCAGTACGTC.

The chain recombines TRBV1 with TRBJ2-3; TRBD2, as called in the table, went unchecked against the DNA. TRBV1 is labeled a pseudogene. This CDR3 spans 18 amino acids. The CDR3 loop is CTSSQDSQRGAGTDTQYF. CDR3 DNA: TGCACCAGCAGCCAAGACTCCCAGCGGGGGGCAGGCACAGATACGCAGTATTTT.

The chain carries TRBV29-1 and TRBJ1-2, with 12 bases aligning to TRBD1. In germline, CDR1 is SQVTM, CDR2 ANQGSEA. With V trimmed by 8 bases and J by 6 bases, 19 bases remained unmatched. This CDR3 contains 17 residues. CDR3 loop: CSHVITGTGGSIDGYTF. CDR3 sequence (DNA): TGCAGCCATGTAATCACCGGGACAGGGGGCTCGATCGATGGCTACACCTTC.

This clone was recorded only once. The chain is built from TRBV6-1 and TRBJ2-4; the D is unclear. Germline loops: CDR1 MNHNS, CDR2 SASEGT. The V end was cut by 4 bases, the J end by 3 bases, with 7 bases between. The CDR3 has 13 residues. CDR3 protein: CASSAGNKNIQYF. CDR3 nucleotides: TGTGCCAGCAGTGCAGGAAACAAAAACATTCAGTACTTC.

This clone has only one observation. The V gene is TRBV27, the J gene TRBJ2-1; 7 bases are shared with TRBD2. This CDR3 is built from 16 residues. The germline V gene has CDR1 MNHEY and CDR2 SMNVEV (reference sequence). The trim removed 0 bases at V and 4 bases at J, leaving 6 bases unmatched. The CDR3 bases are TGTGCCAGCAGTTTATCACGCCTAGCGGCTTACAATGAGCAGTTCTTC. This codes for CASSLSRLAAYNEQFF.

This clone was observed once. The chain is built from TRBV6-5 and TRBJ2-1; D is unresolved. V was cut by 0 bases and J by 9 bases, with 9 bases left in between. Germline V gene lookup returns CDR1 MNHEY and CDR2 SVGAGI. This CDR3 has 13 amino acids. Written as DNA, the CDR3 is TGTGCCAGCAGTTACTCGAGAACTGGTGAGCAGTTCTTC. This translates into CASSYSRTGEQFF.

This chain's CDR3 is CASSGGSGNTIYF. In DNA, the CDR3 is TGTGCCAGCAGCGGTGGCAGTGGAAACACCATATATTTT. The chain is built from TRBV9 and TRBJ1-3; D is undetermined. The CDR3 runs 13 residues. Germline V gene sequence: CDR1 SGDLS, CDR2 YYNGEE. V gave up 3 bases and J gave up 3 bases, with 7 bases separating them.

The J gene is TRBJ2-5, the V gene TRBV11-2; D is ambiguous. This CDR3 is built from 14 residues. Looked up from germline, CDR1 is SGHAT and CDR2 is FQNNGV. Trimming pared 0 bases from V and 4 bases from J, leaving 9 bases between. The CDR3 here is CASSLEETRETQYF. CDR3 DNA sequence: TGTGCCAGCAGCTTAGAGGAGACTCGAGAGACCCAGTACTTC. The full variable domain, completed using reference TRBV11-2 and TRBJ2-5, is EAGVAQSPRYKIIEKRQSVAFWCNPISGHATLYWYQQILGQGPKLLIQFQNNGVVDDSQLPKDRFSAERLKGVDSTLKIQPAKLEDSAVYLCASSLEETRETQYFGPGTRLLVL.

The V call is TRBV28, the J call TRBJ2-7; a possible D gene is TRBD1 (6 bases). V was shortened by 4 bases and J by 5 bases, with 6 bases between the two germline ends. Germline V CDR1 and CDR2: MDHEN, SYDVKM. This CDR3 has 11 residues. The CDR3 reads CASSWTDEQYF. Here the CDR3 DNA reads TGTGCCAGCAGTTGGACAGACGAGCAGTACTTC.

The chain recombines TRBV27 with TRBJ1-4, with TRBD1 as a possible D gene (6 bases). Germline CDR1 is MNHEY and CDR2 is SMNVEV (reference sequence). The CDR3 is 17 residues long. Trimming took 6 bases from V and 10 from J, leaving 27 bases between them. The CDR3 DNA follows: TGTGCCAGCAGGCCCAACCAGGGGTTAGAAGGAACCGGAAAACTGTTTTTT. Its translation is CASRPNQGLEGTGKLFF.

The chain uses TRBV30 and TRBJ1-3; TRBD1 agrees at 7 bases. Looked up from germline, CDR1 is GTSNPN and CDR2 is SVGIG (reference sequence). The J segment lost 0 bases and the V segment lost 2 bases, leaving 4 bases of the junction unmatched. This CDR3 has 15 residues. The CDR3 nucleotides are TGTGCCTGGAGTCTTGACAGGGCCTCTGGAAACACCATATATTTT. This sequence encodes CAWSLDRASGNTIYF.

The chain joins TRBV7-6 to TRBJ1-3, with TRBD1 matching 10 bases. The length of the CDR3 is 15 residues. Germline V lookup: CDR1 SGHVS, CDR2 FNYEAQ. The junction had 3 bases not matched to a gene; V was cut back by 4 bases and J by 3 bases. CDR3 protein: CASSWGTGVGNTIYF. DNA for the CDR3: TGTGCCAGCAGCTGGGGGACAGGGGTTGGAAACACCATATATTTT.

In nucleotides, the CDR3 is TGTGCCAGCAGCCTCAGAGACAGGGAAGAGACCCAGTACTTC. The encoded protein is CASSLRDREETQYF. This chain connects TRBV5-6 to TRBJ2-5; TRBD1 matches 7 bases. V shed 4 bases, J shed 3 bases, and the junction held 6 bases outside the gene matches. From germline, CDR1 is SGHDT and CDR2 YYEEEE. CDR3 length equals 14 residues.

This rearrangement joins TRBV5-6 to TRBJ2-3; TRBD1 matches 9 bases. Germline assignment: CDR1 SGHDT and CDR2 YYEEEE. The CDR3 is made up of 16 amino acids. Trimming cost V 4 bases and J 2 bases; bases outside gene matches: 8. The CDR3 DNA reads as TGTGCCAGCAGCGGCCAACAGGGGGCCACCACAGATACGCAGTATTTT. Amino acid sequence: CASSGQQGATTDTQYF.

The chain joins TRBV5-4 to TRBJ2-1; 11 bases are a match to TRBD2. V lost 5 bases to trimming and J lost 4 bases; unmatched junction nucleotides: 14. This CDR3 has 18 residues. Germline loops: CDR1 SGHNT, CDR2 YYREEE (reference sequence). CDR3 DNA: TGTGCCAGCAGAATGAATATTTGGACTAGCGGGCAGTACAATGAGCAGTTCTTC. It specifies CASRMNIWTSGQYNEQFF.

The gene calls are TRBV19 and TRBJ1-2; 7 bases align to TRBD1. The germline V gene has CDR1 LNHDA and CDR2 SQIVND (reference sequence). The CDR3 has 15 residues. V was pared by 5 bases and J by 1 base, with 7 bases of the junction left unmatched. The CDR3 spells CASSPGRQGNYGYTF. As DNA, the CDR3 is TGTGCCAGTAGTCCAGGCCGACAGGGTAACTATGGCTACACCTTC.

V gene TRBV6-1 combines with J gene TRBJ2-1; TRBD2 matches 7 bases. Looked up from germline, CDR1 is MNHNS and CDR2 is SASEGT. V was clipped by 2 bases and J by 4 bases; unmatched bases: 11. The CDR3 is 17 residues long. CDR3 amino acids: CASSEMGGPLGYNEQFF. Written as DNA, the CDR3 is TGTGCCAGCAGTGAAATGGGAGGGCCCCTAGGTTACAATGAGCAGTTCTTC.

The chain carries TRBV25-1 and TRBJ2-3, with a possible D match to TRBD1 (6 bases). V was clipped by 6 bases and J by 6 bases, with 25 bases between them. This CDR3 spans 17 amino acids. Per the germline V gene, CDR1 is MGHDK and CDR2 is SYGVNS. The CDR3 DNA follows: TGTGCCAGCAGCGACACTAACAGGGCCGACCCGATTGATACGCAGTATTTT. Translating it yields CASSDTNRADPIDTQYF.

This clone has a handful of counts. The V gene is TRBV19, the J gene TRBJ2-7, with 10 bases aligning to TRBD1. V gave up 6 bases and J gave up 1 base; unmatched junction bases: 3. Germline CDR1 LNHDA, CDR2 SQIVND (reference sequence). The CDR3 length is 14 residues. The CDR3 protein is CASSRDRGSYEQYF. DNA for the CDR3: TGTGCCAGTAGCCGGGACAGGGGTTCCTACGAGCAGTACTTC.

This chain links TRBV5-1 with TRBJ1-1, with a possible D match to TRBD1 (6 bases). V shed 0 bases and J shed 0 bases, with 9 bases lying between them. The CDR3 spans 15 residues. CDR1 is SGHRS and CDR2 is YFSETQ in the germline V gene. The CDR3 protein is CASSLGGGLNTEAFF. The DNA of the CDR3 is TGCGCCAGCAGCTTGGGAGGGGGACTGAACACTGAAGCTTTCTTT.

The rearrangement links TRBV5-1 to TRBJ2-2; possibly TRBD1 for D (6 bases). Trimming left V 4 bases short and J 0 bases short, with 10 bases between. The CDR3 is 15 amino acids. Germline CDR1 and CDR2: SGHRS and YFSETQ. The CDR3 reads CASSPGHSNTGELFF. As DNA, the CDR3 is TGCGCCAGCAGCCCGGGACATTCGAACACCGGGGAGCTGTTTTTT.